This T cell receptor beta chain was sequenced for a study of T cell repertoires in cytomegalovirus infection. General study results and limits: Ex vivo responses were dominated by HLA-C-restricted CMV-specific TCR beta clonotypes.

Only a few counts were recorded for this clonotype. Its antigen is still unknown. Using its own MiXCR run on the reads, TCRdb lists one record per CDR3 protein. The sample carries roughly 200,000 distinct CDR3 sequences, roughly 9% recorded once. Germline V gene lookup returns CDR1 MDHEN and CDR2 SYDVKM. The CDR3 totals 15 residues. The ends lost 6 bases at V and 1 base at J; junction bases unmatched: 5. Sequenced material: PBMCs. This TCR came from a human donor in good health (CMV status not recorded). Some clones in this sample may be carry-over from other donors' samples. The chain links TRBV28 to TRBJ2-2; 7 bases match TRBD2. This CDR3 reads CASREAGMNTGELFF. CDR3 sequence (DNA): TGTGCCAGCAGAGAAGCGGGGATGAACACCGGGGAGCTGTTTTTT.